These T cell receptor beta chains were read from a single sample in a study of blood T cell repertoires in COVID-19. Profiling relied on immunoSEQ multiplex PCR, and the TCRdb table lists in-frame clones only, not all of them. This table holds 250,000 or so clones, 80% to 90% found once. The sample taken for sequencing was PBMCs or T cells enriched from blood (not recorded which). The receptors originated from a woman in her 30s who had been exposed to COVID-19. Both conserved end residues are part of each CDR3. The order of the fields is clone size, D gene, V gene, J gene, CDR3 protein, CDR3 DNA. The D gene is left open where the match is weak. For some rows the clone size is stated as once, few or many, or as a class when expanded; others skip it.

clone_size: -; d_call: -; v_call: TRBV7-9; j_call: TRBJ1-2; cdr3_aa: CASSLGLPQGSNYGYTF; cdr3_nt: TGTGCCAGCAGCTTAGGGCTACCACAGGGTTCAAACTATGGCTACACCTTC
clone_size: -; d_call: TRBD1; v_call: TRBV2; j_call: TRBJ1-2; cdr3_aa: CASSDLSLTGAVANYGYTF; cdr3_nt: TGTGCCAGCAGCGATCTTTCACTAACAGGGGCCGTAGCTAACTATGGCTACACCTTC
clone_size: -; d_call: -; v_call: TRBV9; j_call: TRBJ2-7; cdr3_aa: CASSPRLVGDEQYF; cdr3_nt: TGTGCCAGCAGCCCCAGACTAGTGGGGGACGAGCAGTACTTC
clone_size: few; d_call: TRBD2; v_call: TRBV27; j_call: TRBJ2-1; cdr3_aa: CASSVQTSAEQFF; cdr3_nt: TGTGCCAGCAGTGTACAGACTAGCGCCGAGCAGTTCTTC
clone_size: -; d_call: TRBD2; v_call: TRBV14; j_call: TRBJ2-4; cdr3_aa: CASSQAAASGRYIQYF; cdr3_nt: TGTGCCAGCAGCCAAGCTGCGGCTAGCGGGAGGTACATTCAGTACTTC
clone_size: -; d_call: TRBD2; v_call: TRBV11-2; j_call: TRBJ2-1; cdr3_aa: CASSLDGTGGVYNEQFF; cdr3_nt: TGTGCCAGCAGCTTAGACGGGACGGGAGGGGTCTACAATGAGCAGTTCTTC
clone_size: -; d_call: TRBD2; v_call: TRBV30; j_call: TRBJ2-2; cdr3_aa: CAWSGTSGSSGELFF; cdr3_nt: TGTGCCTGGAGTGGGACTAGCGGGAGTTCCGGGGAGCTGTTTTTT
clone_size: -; d_call: TRBD1; v_call: TRBV18; j_call: TRBJ2-7; cdr3_aa: CASSPRQGSPYEQYF; cdr3_nt: TGTGCCAGCTCACCCCGACAGGGGAGTCCCTACGAGCAGTACTTC
clone_size: -; d_call: -; v_call: TRBV6-5; j_call: TRBJ2-5; cdr3_aa: CASTGRETQYF; cdr3_nt: TGTGCCAGCACCGGGAGAGAGACCCAGTACTTC
clone_size: -; d_call: -; v_call: TRBV18; j_call: TRBJ2-3; cdr3_aa: CASSKDTVTDTQYF; cdr3_nt: TGTGCCAGCTCAAAGGACACCGTCACAGATACGCAGTATTTT
clone_size: few; d_call: -; v_call: TRBV18; j_call: TRBJ1-2; cdr3_aa: CASSPYLLPSYGYTF; cdr3_nt: TGTGCCAGCTCACCTTACCTTCTCCCTAGCTATGGCTACACCTTC
clone_size: -; d_call: -; v_call: TRBV6-5; j_call: TRBJ1-3; cdr3_aa: CASKFGSGNTIYF; cdr3_nt: TGTGCCAGCAAGTTCGGCTCTGGAAACACCATATATTTT
clone_size: -; d_call: -; v_call: TRBV19; j_call: TRBJ1-6; cdr3_aa: CASSSQGRSPLHF; cdr3_nt: TGTGCCAGTAGTTCACAGGGCCGTTCACCCCTCCACTTT
clone_size: -; d_call: -; v_call: TRBV5-1; j_call: TRBJ1-5; cdr3_aa: CASSLGGSGNQPQHF; cdr3_nt: TGCGCCAGCAGCTTGGGAGGGAGCGGCAATCAGCCCCAGCATTTT
clone_size: -; d_call: -; v_call: TRBV18; j_call: TRBJ1-1; cdr3_aa: CASSLLDRTNTEAFF; cdr3_nt: TGTGCCAGCTCCCTCCTCGACAGAACGAACACTGAAGCTTTCTTT
clone_size: -; d_call: -; v_call: TRBV5-1; j_call: TRBJ2-2; cdr3_aa: CASSLTATGFTGELFF; cdr3_nt: TGCGCCAGCAGCTTGACTGCCACAGGGTTCACCGGGGAGCTGTTTTTT
clone_size: -; d_call: TRBD1; v_call: TRBV18; j_call: TRBJ2-6; cdr3_aa: CASSPFGTVQWGANVLTF; cdr3_nt: TGTGCCAGCTCACCGTTCGGGACAGTGCAATGGGGGGCCAACGTCCTGACTTTC
clone_size: few; d_call: -; v_call: TRBV29-1; j_call: TRBJ1-2; cdr3_aa: CSVVLGIGRGYGYTF; cdr3_nt: TGCAGCGTTGTCCTGGGGATCGGCAGGGGTTATGGCTACACCTTC
clone_size: -; d_call: TRBD1; v_call: TRBV9; j_call: TRBJ1-1; cdr3_aa: CASSPQIGDRGDTEAFF; cdr3_nt: TGTGCCAGCAGCCCCCAAATTGGGGACAGGGGAGACACTGAAGCTTTCTTT
clone_size: -; d_call: -; v_call: TRBV13; j_call: TRBJ2-3; cdr3_aa: CASSFEDTQYF; cdr3_nt: TGTGCCAGCAGCTTTGAGGATACGCAGTATTTT
clone_size: once; d_call: TRBD2; v_call: TRBV7-9; j_call: TRBJ2-4; cdr3_aa: CASSPMGLAGAQNIQYF; cdr3_nt: TGTGCCAGCTCCCCCATGGGTCTAGCGGGTGCTCAAAACATTCAGTACTTC
clone_size: -; d_call: TRBD1; v_call: TRBV30; j_call: TRBJ2-4; cdr3_aa: CAWRGQGLAKNIQYF; cdr3_nt: TGTGCCTGGAGGGGACAGGGGCTAGCCAAAAACATTCAGTACTTC
clone_size: -; d_call: TRBD2; v_call: TRBV3-1/TRBV3-2; j_call: TRBJ2-3; cdr3_aa: CASSLGLAGGSSGDTQYF; cdr3_nt: TGTGCCAGCAGCCTCGGACTAGCGGGAGGTTCGTCAGGAGATACGCAGTATTTT
clone_size: -; d_call: -; v_call: TRBV7-3; j_call: TRBJ2-5; cdr3_aa: CASSTTGSSVETQYF; cdr3_nt: TGTGCCAGCAGCACCACGGGGAGTAGCGTAGAGACCCAGTACTTC
clone_size: -; d_call: TRBD1; v_call: TRBV28; j_call: TRBJ2-7; cdr3_aa: CASSRWMTRDRGFFHEQYF; cdr3_nt: TGTGCCAGCAGCAGATGGATGACCCGGGACAGGGGTTTTTTCCACGAGCAGTACTTC
clone_size: -; d_call: -; v_call: TRBV5-6; j_call: TRBJ1-2; cdr3_aa: CASSLASATYGYTF; cdr3_nt: TGTGCCAGCAGCTTGGCCAGCGCGACGTATGGCTACACCTTC